This entry describes one T cell receptor (beta chain). This sample is drawn from a study of blood T cell repertoires in COVID-19. CDR1 LGHDT and CDR2 YNNKEL come from the germline V gene (reference sequence). V dropped 2 bases and J dropped 4 bases, with 37 bases sitting between them. CDR3 length: 23 amino acids. The protocol was immunoSEQ multiplex PCR, while the TCRdb copy is restricted to in-frame clones and leaves out a portion. The sample shows a few hundred thousand clones, roughly 90% of them seen only once. Sequencing used PBMCs or T cells enriched from blood (not recorded which). This TCR was recovered from a woman in her thirties or forties who had recovered from COVID-19. The V call is TRBV3-1 (or the pseudogene TRBV3-2), the J call TRBJ2-3, with TRBD2 as a possible D gene (5 bases). The CDR3 is CASSQRHPTVQRGRFANPDTQYF. The CDR3 DNA is TGTGCCAGCAGCCAAAGGCATCCCACAGTTCAACGAGGGCGATTTGCCAACCCAGATACGCAGTATTTT.